The 20 T cell receptor beta chains listed next were all sequenced from one sample in a study of T cell repertoires in cytomegalovirus infection. TCRdb fed the reads into MiXCR, producing one record per CDR3 protein. The data contain hundreds of thousands of distinct CDR3 sequences, more than 8% of them seen just once; the ten biggest clones take up approximately 4.7%. The sample was PBMCs. The receptor set was obtained from a human donor in good health (CMV status not recorded). Some clones in this sample may be carry-over from other donors' samples.

This clonotype was seen only a few times. The J gene is TRBJ2-7, the V gene TRBV20-1, with 9 bases identical to TRBD2. The germline CDR1 and CDR2 sequences are DFQATT and SNEGSKA (reference sequence). The trim removed 7 bases at V and 7 bases at J, leaving 11 bases unmatched. CDR3 length: 13 amino acids. As DNA, the CDR3 is TGCAGTGTAAGCGGGAGGCGTATGGGTGAGCAGTACTTC. Its translation is CSVSGRRMGEQYF.

This chain links TRBV27 with TRBJ1-6; no clear D gene. The CDR3 runs to 13 residues. The V end was cut by 3 bases, the J end by 10 bases, with 10 bases between. The germline V gene encodes CDR1 MNHEY and CDR2 SMNVEV (reference sequence). The CDR3 DNA is TGTGCCAGCAGTTTTGACGGGTGGTCACCCCTCCACTTT. Translating gives CASSFDGWSPLHF.

The chain combines TRBV6-6 with TRBJ2-7; the D call may be TRBD1 or TRBD2 (5 bases each). The CDR3 totals 14 residues. Germline V gene data show CDR1 as MNHNY and CDR2 as SVGAGI (reference sequence). Between the trimmed V and J ends, which lost 5 bases and 3 bases, there was a span of 14 bases. This CDR3 reads CASSPSGRNYEQYF. The DNA for the CDR3 is TGTGCCAGCAGTCCGTCGGGACGGAACTACGAGCAGTACTTC.

This clonotype was picked up a small number of times. The genes are TRBV4-3 and TRBJ2-3; D ambiguous. The CDR3 spans 13 residues. CDR1 and CDR2 from the germline V gene are LGHNA and YSLEER. V was pared by 1 base and J by 6 bases, with 8 bases between. The CDR3 loop reads CASSQGPFDTQYF. The CDR3, as DNA: TGCGCCAGCAGCCAAGGGCCGTTTGATACGCAGTATTTT.

This clonotype occurred a few times. The chain couples TRBV9 to TRBJ2-3; 9 bases are shared with TRBD1. CDR3 length: 17 residues. With V trimmed by 4 bases and J by 4 bases, 13 bases remained unmatched. CDR1 is SGDLS, CDR2 YYNGEE, per germline. CDR3: CASSSRILTGGPDTQYF. CDR3 nucleotides: TGTGCCAGCAGCTCGCGGATCTTAACAGGGGGCCCAGATACGCAGTATTTT.

This clonotype was observed many times. The CDR3 sequence is CASSPSGQNNQPQHF. CDR3 sequence (DNA): TGTGCCAGCAGTCCTTCGGGACAGAATAATCAGCCCCAGCATTTT. The chain uses TRBV12-3 or TRBV12-4 and TRBJ1-5; 7 bases match TRBD1. CDR3 length equals 15 residues. V dropped 5 bases and J dropped 4; count of bases not matched to a gene: 8.

This clonotype occurred a few times. This chain links TRBV12-3 or TRBV12-4 with TRBJ1-3, with D unresolved. This CDR3 comprises 19 residues. The V and J ends lost 6 bases and 0 bases respectively, with 24 bases between them. CDR3 nucleotides: TGTGCCAGCAGCCCCTGGGCCAGGCCACTGCAAAGCTCTGGAAACACCATATATTTT. Its protein product is CASSPWARPLQSSGNTIYF.

Many counts were recorded for this clonotype. The V call is TRBV7-2, the J call TRBJ1-1; no clear D gene. The CDR3 totals 15 residues. Germline-derived CDR1 and CDR2 are SGHTA and FQGNSA. The V end was cut by 0 bases, the J end by 3 bases, with 11 bases between. CDR3 residues: CASSLAAGRDTEAFF. In nucleotides, the CDR3 is TGTGCCAGCAGCTTAGCCGCGGGTAGGGACACTGAAGCTTTCTTT.

In this sample, this clonotype turned up a few times. The gene calls are TRBV19 and TRBJ2-1; D uncertain. In germline, CDR1 is LNHDA, CDR2 SQIVND (reference sequence). V was cut by 3 bases and J by 4 bases, with 10 bases left in between. This CDR3 is built from 14 residues. The CDR3 protein is CASSIPPVYNEQFF. The CDR3 DNA follows: TGTGCCAGTAGTATCCCGCCAGTTTACAATGAGCAGTTCTTC.

CDR3 nucleotide sequence: TGCGCCACCAACAGAGAGGGGGGCGTGAACACTGAAGCTTTCTTT. This gives the protein CATNREGGVNTEAFF. This sequence joins TRBV5-1 and TRBJ1-1, with D possibly TRBD1 on 6 matching bases. V was cut by 9 bases and J by 0 bases, with 18 bases left in between. The CDR3 has 15 amino acids. Germline V CDR1 and CDR2: SGHRS, YFSETQ.

Ten or more counts support this clonotype. The rearrangement uses TRBV7-2 and TRBJ2-4, with 10 bases fitting TRBD1. From germline, CDR1 is SGHTA and CDR2 FQGNSA. The CDR3 consists of 16 residues. V gave up 1 base and J gave up 7 bases; unmatched junction bases: 7. This CDR3 is CASSLDDRGRWNIQYF. The CDR3 DNA is TGTGCCAGCAGCTTAGACGACAGGGGGCGATGGAACATTCAGTACTTC.

V is TRBV7-3 and J is TRBJ2-6; perhaps TRBD1 as D (6 bases). This CDR3 is 16 amino acids long. Germline lookup yields CDR1 SGHTA and CDR2 FQGTGA. The V end lost 5 bases, the J end lost 1 base, and 12 bases lay between the germline ends. In DNA form, the CDR3 reads TGTGCCAGCAGCCCCCCAGGGGAATCTGGGGCCAACGTCCTGACTTTC. This translates into CASSPPGESGANVLTF.

This clonotype has only a few counts. This chain links TRBV7-9 with TRBJ2-1; 8 bases align to TRBD1. There are 15 residues in the CDR3. Germline lookup yields CDR1 SEHNR and CDR2 FQNEAQ (reference sequence). The V and J ends lost 5 bases and 5 bases, in that order; junction bases with no gene match: 8. CDR3 bases: TGTGCCAGCAGCGCCGACAGGGGAATCCACAATGAGCAGTTCTTC. This sequence encodes CASSADRGIHNEQFF.

This clonotype was seen many times. The chain combines TRBV7-2 with TRBJ2-3; 9 nucleotides align to TRBD2. The V gene's germline CDR1 is SGHTA and CDR2 FQGNSA. Germline trimming cut 2 bases from V and 7 bases from J; bases unmatched to any gene: 7. The CDR3 totals 15 residues. In DNA form, the CDR3 reads TGTGCCAGCAGCTTAAACGCGGGAGGGCTCCATACGCAGTATTTT. This sequence encodes CASSLNAGGLHTQYF.

This clonotype has at least ten counts. This sequence joins TRBV19 and TRBJ2-7, with 7 bases fitting TRBD2. Germline assignment: CDR1 LNHDA and CDR2 SQIVND (reference sequence). This CDR3 is built from 16 residues. With V trimmed by 0 bases and J by 3 bases, 8 bases remained unmatched. The CDR3 reads CASSIDGGGSNYEQYF. The CDR3 DNA reads TGTGCCAGTAGTATAGATGGCGGGGGATCAAACTACGAGCAGTACTTC.

The V call is TRBV27, the J call TRBJ2-7; D unclear. Germline V gene lookup returns CDR1 MNHEY and CDR2 SMNVEV (reference sequence). CDR3 size: 12 residues. V was shortened by 6 bases and J by 5 bases, with 11 bases between the two germline ends. The CDR3 here is CASSEGSHEQYF. CDR3 nucleotides: TGTGCCAGCAGCGAAGGGTCCCACGAGCAGTACTTC.

The V call is TRBV3-1, the J call TRBJ2-1; TRBD2 matches at 12 bases. This CDR3 has 16 amino acids. V lost 1 base and J lost 9; bases outside the gene matches: 7. CDR1 and CDR2 (germline): LGHDT, YNNKEL (reference sequence). The CDR3 coding sequence is TGTGCCAGCAGCCAAGTCCGACTAGCGGGAGTAGCTGAGCAGTTCTTC. Translated, it gives CASSQVRLAGVAEQFF.

The V gene is TRBV25-1, the J gene TRBJ2-7; D not certain. V was pared by 0 bases and J by 2 bases, with 14 bases between. Germline CDR1 is MGHDK and CDR2 is SYGVNS. The CDR3 runs 16 residues. CDR3 bases: TGTGCCAGCAGTGAATATAGCACCTATCGGCCCTACGAGCAGTACTTC. It translates to CASSEYSTYRPYEQYF.

Only a few counts were recorded for this clonotype. The CDR3: CASSTPRDRSYEQYF. The CDR3 DNA follows: TGTGCCAGCAGTACACCCCGGGACAGATCCTACGAGCAGTACTTC. This chain links TRBV6-2 or TRBV6-3 with TRBJ2-7, with 7 bases aligning to TRBD1. Germline CDR1 and CDR2: MNHEY and SVGEGT. The CDR3 sequence is 15 residues long. The trim removed 5 bases at V and 1 base at J, leaving 8 bases unmatched.

The V gene is TRBV7-8, the J gene TRBJ2-3; tentative D call: TRBD2 (6 bases). CDR3 length: 15 residues. V was clipped by 2 bases and J by 4 bases, with 13 bases between them. Germline values: CDR1 SGHVS, CDR2 FQNEAQ. The CDR3 coding sequence is TGTGCCAGCAGCTTACTCATTTGGGGGGCAGATACGCAGTATTTT. This sequence encodes CASSLLIWGADTQYF.